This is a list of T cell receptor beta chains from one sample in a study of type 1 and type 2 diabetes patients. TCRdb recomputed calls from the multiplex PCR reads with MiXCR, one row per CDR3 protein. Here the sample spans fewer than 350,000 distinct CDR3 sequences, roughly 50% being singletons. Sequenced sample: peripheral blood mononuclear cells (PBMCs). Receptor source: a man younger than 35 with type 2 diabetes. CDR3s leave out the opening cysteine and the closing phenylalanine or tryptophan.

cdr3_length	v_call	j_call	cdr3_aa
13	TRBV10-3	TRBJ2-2	AISEEGLHTGELF
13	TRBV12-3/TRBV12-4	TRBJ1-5	ASSSRGGLNQPQH
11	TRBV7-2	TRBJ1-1	ASSLSVYTEAF
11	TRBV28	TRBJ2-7	ASNLDRSYEQY
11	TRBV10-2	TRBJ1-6	ASSERRNSPLH
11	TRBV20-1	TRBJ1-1	SASPGTLGKAF
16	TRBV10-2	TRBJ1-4	ASSDPGQGLPGDEILF
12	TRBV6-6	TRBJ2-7	ASRNRGGPYEQY
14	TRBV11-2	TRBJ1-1	ASSSFGQGVGTEAF
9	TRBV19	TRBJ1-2	ASSQGDGYT
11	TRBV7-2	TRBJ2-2	ASSDRRTGELF
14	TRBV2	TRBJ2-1	ASSERAGVYDNEQF
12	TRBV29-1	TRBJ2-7	SVETGGYSYEQY
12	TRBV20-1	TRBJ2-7	SARRGRNLYEQY
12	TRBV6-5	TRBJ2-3	ASSYSTIADTQY
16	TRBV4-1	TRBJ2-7	ASSQDSGGGRNSYEQY
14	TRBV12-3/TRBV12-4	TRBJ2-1	ASKPPGTGLHNEQF
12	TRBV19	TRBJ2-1	ASSEGFSYNEQF
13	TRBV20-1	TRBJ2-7	SAQRTSGSSYEQY
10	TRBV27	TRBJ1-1	ASSSSFTEAF
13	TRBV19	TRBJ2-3	ASSLTGISTDTQY
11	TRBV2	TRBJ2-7	ASKGGVNHEQY
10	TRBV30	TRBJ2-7	AWSQGGSEQY
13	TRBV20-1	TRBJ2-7	SARDMGRRLSEQY
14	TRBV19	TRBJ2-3	ASSTSGTRPTDTQY
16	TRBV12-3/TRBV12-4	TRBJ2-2	ASSLLLGFYGDTGELF
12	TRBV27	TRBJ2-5	ASTPLGGGETQY
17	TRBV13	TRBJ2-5	ASSSEQGAIVAGTKTQY
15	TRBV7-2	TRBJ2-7	ASSVVGGGSGSYEQY
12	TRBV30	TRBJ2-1	AWEPGLGIDEQF
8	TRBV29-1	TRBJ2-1	SGAANEQF
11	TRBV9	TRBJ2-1	ASSVGDSNEQF
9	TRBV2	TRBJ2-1	ASKVAREQF
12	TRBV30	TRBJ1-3	AWSVTGTGNTIY
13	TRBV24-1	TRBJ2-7	ATSGGQGYSYEQY
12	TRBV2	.	ASSPYLAGDEQF
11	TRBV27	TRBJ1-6	ASSWDGNSPLH
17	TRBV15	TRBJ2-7	AASRDVSTSGWRVYEQY
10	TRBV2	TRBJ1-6	ARGTGNSPLH
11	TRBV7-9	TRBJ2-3	ASSVSIIDTQY
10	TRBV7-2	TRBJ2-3	ASSEQGDTQY
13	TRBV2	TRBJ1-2	ASSEAQGQNYGYT